The entry below gives a single T cell receptor beta chain sequence along with its context. Its antigen target is currently unknown. Per-base qualities were not stored, and no clone one base away is much larger. The immunoSEQ Assay, a bias-controlled multiplex PCR, was used to amplify TCRbeta CDR3 regions from genomic DNA. The study's own analysis went as follows. The number of nucleated cells in each sample was estimated by amplification of reference gene primers within the assay. To quantify the absolute abundance of each unique TCRbeta CDR3 rearrangement, sequence reads were collapsed and filtered. For each sample, productive Simpson clonality was calculated as the square root of Simpson's diversity index over productive rearrangements. TCRdb took over this immuneACCESS table, retaining in-frame rearrangements with V and J assigned. Such tables are incomplete; in checked studies, under half of the missing clones stem from an unresolved V gene, and the remainder is unexplained. That table gives V, J and clone size, and the DNA gave D and trimming. The sample records 210,000 or so clones, roughly 94% of which are singletons. The ten largest clones add up to around 1.2% of the sample.

The germline V gene provides CDR1 MGHDK and CDR2 SYGVNS. V and J are truncated by 4 bases and 6 bases respectively, leaving an intervening sequence of 15 bases. The CDR3 covers 15 residues, taking in both the cysteine and the phenylalanine. Of all the DNA, just the CDR3 is kept, 45 bases in frame from base 1. The source of the sample is a study of blood T cell repertoires in COVID-19 (dated by TCRdb to 2020 to 2021). Some background on the complete study: Samples from collaborators originated in the United States, Italy and Spain and spanned both the acute and convalescent phases of COVID-19. The prospective study material was composed of cDNA or gDNA derived from T cells, B-cell-depleted T cells, or PBMCs. The repertoires were released in a freely available public database intended as a resource for research on the immune response to SARS-CoV-2. Sample metadata almost always included a de-identified subject ID, COVID-19 status, age in years and sex. Samples came from the ongoing ImmuneRACE study (first 160 participants) plus 1,254 subjects from 6 global collaborators. Where available, HLA class I and class II types were obtained from metadata supplied by the sample provider rather than from assay-based typing. Deeply sampled blood TCRbeta repertoires from subjects exposed to, actively infected with, or recovered from COVID-19 were included in the dataset. The investigation overall reported the following: The amount of clinical and demographic metadata varied by source and participant and was provided uncurated.

The collaborating institutions used their own protocols to collect whole blood in K2EDTA tubes. For TCRbeta analysis, collaborators shipped samples in one of three forms: frozen whole blood, isolated PBMCs, or DNA extracted from either of those sample types. The sequenced sample consisted of peripheral blood. The chain couples TRBV25-1 to TRBJ1-4, with no confident D gene call. The sequence came from a man aged 25 to 45 with acute or convalescent COVID-19. The bases are TGTGCCAGCAGTGCTCTCGCGTCCTCCCATGAAAAACTGTTTTTT. This sequence encodes CASSALASSHEKLFF.